This TCR beta chain was recovered during a study of blood T cell repertoires in COVID-19 (dated by TCRdb to between 2020 and 2021). A note on the overall study: The collaborator samples originated in the United States, Italy and Spain and spanned the acute and convalescent phases of COVID-19. The material from the prospective study consisted of cDNA or gDNA derived from T cells, B-cell-depleted T cells, or PBMCs. Subjects who had been exposed to COVID-19, were actively infected with it, or had recovered from it provided the deeply sampled blood TCRbeta repertoires that made up the dataset. A freely available public database, intended as a resource for researchers studying the immune response to SARS-CoV-2, is where the repertoires were released. Samples came from the ongoing ImmuneRACE study (first 160 participants) plus 1,254 subjects from 6 global collaborators. A de-identified subject ID, COVID-19 status, age in years and sex were almost always included in the sample metadata. HLA class I and class II types, where available, came from metadata supplied by the sample provider rather than from assay-based typing.

From the cysteine up to the phenylalanine, the CDR3 has a length of 14 residues. Kept here is only the CDR3 DNA, which spans 42 bases and is read in frame from base 1. Reading the germline V gene gives CDR1 SGHDT and CDR2 YYEEEE. Relative to germline, V is 0 bases shorter and J is 5 bases shorter, with 9 bases between their ends. In Seattle, one collaborating source enrolled patients while the infection was active and tracked those patients longitudinally over the course of disease. Each collaborating institution followed its own protocols to collect whole blood in K2EDTA tubes. For TCRbeta analysis, collaborators shipped samples as frozen whole blood, isolated PBMCs, or DNA extracted from either of those sample types. Details on this clone: Its antigen has not been determined. Nothing much larger sits one base from this clone, and base qualities are not available.

TCRbeta CDR3 regions were amplified from genomic DNA using the immunoSEQ Assay, a bias-controlled multiplex PCR. As for how the authors treated the data: Within the assay, amplification of reference gene primers was used to estimate how many nucleated cells each sample contained. Sequence reads were collapsed and filtered to measure the absolute abundance of every unique TCRbeta CDR3 rearrangement. For each sample, productive Simpson clonality was calculated as the square root of Simpson's diversity index across productive rearrangements. TCRdb provides this immuneACCESS table in a form limited to in-frame rearrangements. Some clones are lacking; in checked studies, under half of them reflect an unresolved V gene, and why the rest are absent is not known. That table is the source of V, J and clone size, and D and trimming were worked out from the DNA. This sample lists about 390,000 clones; about 90% were detected once. Roughly 2% of the sample is held by the ten biggest clonotypes.

What the study reported, not specific to this receptor: How much clinical and demographic metadata was included differed by source and by participant, and the metadata was provided uncurated.

Recombination connected TRBV5-6 to TRBJ2-1; the D region possibly corresponds to TRBD1 (5 bases align). The TCR sequence derives from a woman aged 55-75 years with COVID-19, enrolled during active disease. The sequenced sample was peripheral blood. The CDR3 amino acid sequence is: CASSLGQLNNEQFF. The DNA sequence reads TGTGCCAGCAGCTTGGGACAGCTTAACAATGAGCAGTTCTTC.